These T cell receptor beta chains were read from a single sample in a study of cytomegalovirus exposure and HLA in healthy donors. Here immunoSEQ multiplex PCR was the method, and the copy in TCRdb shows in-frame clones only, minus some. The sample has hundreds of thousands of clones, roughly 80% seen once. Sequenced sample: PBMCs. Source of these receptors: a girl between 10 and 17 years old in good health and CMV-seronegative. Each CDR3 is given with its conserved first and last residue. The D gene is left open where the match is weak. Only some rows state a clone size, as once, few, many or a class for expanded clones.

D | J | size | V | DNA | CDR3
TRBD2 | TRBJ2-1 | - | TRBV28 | TGTGCCAGCAGTGAATTAGGACTAGCGGGGGCCCCCTCCTGGGATGAGCAGTTCTTC | CASSELGLAGAPSWDEQFF
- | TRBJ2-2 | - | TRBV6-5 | TGTGCCAGCACCAGAGACAGGATCGGGGAGCTGTTTTTT | CASTRDRIGELFF
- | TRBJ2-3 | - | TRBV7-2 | TGTGCCAGCAGCTTCATTGCAGATACGCAGTATTTT | CASSFIADTQYF
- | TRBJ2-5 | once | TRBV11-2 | TGTGCCAGCAGCCAGGGCCCCGGCGGCACCCAGTACTTC | CASSQGPGGTQYF
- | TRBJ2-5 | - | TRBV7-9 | TGTGCCAGCAGCTTAACAGGAGCCTCGAAGATGACCCAGTACTTC | CASSLTGASKMTQYF
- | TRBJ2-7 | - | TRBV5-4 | TGTGCCAGCAGCTCGGAGATAGCGGCAAGCTCCTACGAGCAGTACTTC | CASSSEIAASSYEQYF
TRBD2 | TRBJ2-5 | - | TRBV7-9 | TGTGCCAGCAGCCGCGGACTAGCGGGGGCCCAAGAGACCCAGTACTTC | CASSRGLAGAQETQYF
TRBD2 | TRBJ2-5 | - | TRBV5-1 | TGCGCCAGCAGCTTGGGGACTAGCGGGGGGGCTCTGGAGACCCAGTACTTC | CASSLGTSGGALETQYF
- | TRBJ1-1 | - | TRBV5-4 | TGTGCCAGCAGCTTGTTCCGGGATGGGCTCATGAACACTGAAGCTTTCTTT | CASSLFRDGLMNTEAFF
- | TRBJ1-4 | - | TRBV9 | TGTGCCAGCAGCGCGACAGCCGCAACTAATGAAAAACTGTTTTTT | CASSATAATNEKLFF
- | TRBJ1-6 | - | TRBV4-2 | TGTGCCAGCAGCCAAGGGGTGGACTGGCCTGAGGCCCTCCACTTT | CASSQGVDWPEALHF
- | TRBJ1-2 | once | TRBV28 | TGTGCCAGCAGTGCTCGACAGGACTACTATGGCTACACCTTC | CASSARQDYYGYTF
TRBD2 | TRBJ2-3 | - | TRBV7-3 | TGTGCCAGCAGCTTCAGCGGGGGGGCCGATACGCAGTATTTT | CASSFSGGADTQYF
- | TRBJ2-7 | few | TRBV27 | TGTGCCAGCACCCTCTCAGGTTGGGGCCACTACGAGCAGTACTTC | CASTLSGWGHYEQYF
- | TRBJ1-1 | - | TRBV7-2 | TGTGCCAGCAGCCCCTGGGGAGGGCAGGGAGACACTGAAGCTTTCTTT | CASSPWGGQGDTEAFF
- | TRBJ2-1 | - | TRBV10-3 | TGTGCCATCAGTGATTCCGGGAGCCCCTACAATGAGCAGTTCTTC | CAISDSGSPYNEQFF
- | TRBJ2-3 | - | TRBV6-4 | TGTGCCAGCAGTGCCCAGACTAGCACAGATACGCAGTATTTT | CASSAQTSTDTQYF
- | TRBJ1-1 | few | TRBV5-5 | TGTGCCAGCAGCTTAACCACGTCAGACACTGAAGCTTTCTTT | CASSLTTSDTEAFF
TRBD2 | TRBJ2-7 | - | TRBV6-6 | TGTGCCAGCACCCGGACTAGCGGGAGGACCTCCCCCGAGCAGTACTTC | CASTRTSGRTSPEQYF
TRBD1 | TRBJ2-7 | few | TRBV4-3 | TGCGCCAGCAGCGGAACGACAGGGGAGTACGAGCAGTACTTC | CASSGTTGEYEQYF
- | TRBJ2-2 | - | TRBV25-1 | TGTGCCAGCGGTAATAACAGGGCCCGGGAGCTGTTTTTT | CASGNNRARELFF
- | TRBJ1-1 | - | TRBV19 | TGTGCCACTGCAGGGGTTTTTAACACTGAAGCTTTCTTT | CATAGVFNTEAFF
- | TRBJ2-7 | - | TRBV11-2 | TGTGCCAGCAGCTTATCGTGGCGGGGATACGAGCAGTACTTC | CASSLSWRGYEQYF
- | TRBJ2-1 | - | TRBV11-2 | TGTGCCAGCAGCCCACTCCAAAATGAGCAGTTCTTC | CASSPLQNEQFF
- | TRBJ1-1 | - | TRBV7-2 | TGTGCCAGCAGCCTTAACAGGGTGACGATAACTTTCTTT | CASSLNRVTITFF
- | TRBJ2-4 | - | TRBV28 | TGTGCCAGCAGTCCGGAGGGGGGGACCAAAAACATTCAGTACTTC | CASSPEGGTKNIQYF
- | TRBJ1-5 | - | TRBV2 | TGTGCCAGCAGACAGGGAGAGGGAGGCAATCAGCCCCAGCATTTT | CASRQGEGGNQPQHF
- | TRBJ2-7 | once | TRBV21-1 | TGTGCCAGCAGTTTAGAACTAGCGGGGACCTCAACCTACGAGCAGTACTTC | CASSLELAGTSTYEQYF
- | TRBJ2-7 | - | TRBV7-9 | TGTGCCAGCAGCTTAGACTTCCGCACCTACGAGCAGTACTTC | CASSLDFRTYEQYF
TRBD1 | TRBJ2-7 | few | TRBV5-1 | TGCGCCAGCAGACAGGGGGCCTACGAGCAGTACTTC | CASRQGAYEQYF
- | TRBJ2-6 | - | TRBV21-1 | TGTGCCAGCAGCAGTGGCTCGGGACAGGGAGTTTCTGGGGCCAACGTCCTGACTTTC | CASSSGSGQGVSGANVLTF
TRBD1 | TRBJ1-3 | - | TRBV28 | TGTGCCAGCTTCGACAGGGACGGAAACACCATATATTTT | CASFDRDGNTIYF
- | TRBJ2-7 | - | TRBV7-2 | TGTGCCAGCAGCTTGGGGGGTAGAACGTTCTACGAGCAGTACTTC | CASSLGGRTFYEQYF
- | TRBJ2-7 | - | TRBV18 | TGTGCCAGCTCACCTCTTCAGGCAAGCTCCTACGAGCAGTACTTC | CASSPLQASSYEQYF
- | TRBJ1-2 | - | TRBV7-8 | TGTGCCAGCAGCTTAGGGATAGAGGTCGGAGCCTATGGCTACACCTTC | CASSLGIEVGAYGYTF
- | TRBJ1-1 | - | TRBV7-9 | TGTGCCAGCAGCTTAATCATCGCCCGGGACAAGCAAAACACTGAAGCTTTCTTT | CASSLIIARDKQNTEAFF